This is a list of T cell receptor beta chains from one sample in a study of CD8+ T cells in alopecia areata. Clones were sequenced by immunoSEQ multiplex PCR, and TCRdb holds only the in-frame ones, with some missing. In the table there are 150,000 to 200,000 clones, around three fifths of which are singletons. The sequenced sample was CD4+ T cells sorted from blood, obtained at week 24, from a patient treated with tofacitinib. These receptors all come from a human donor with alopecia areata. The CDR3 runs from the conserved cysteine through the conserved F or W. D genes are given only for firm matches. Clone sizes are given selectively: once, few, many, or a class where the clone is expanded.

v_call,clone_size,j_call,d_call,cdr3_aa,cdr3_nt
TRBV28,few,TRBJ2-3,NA,CASSLPGLSTDTQYF,TGTGCCAGCAGTTTGCCCGGACTGAGCACAGATACGCAGTATTTT
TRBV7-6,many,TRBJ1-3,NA,CASSLGQNIISGNTIYF,TGTGCCAGCAGCCTGGGGCAGAACATAATATCTGGAAACACCATATATTTT
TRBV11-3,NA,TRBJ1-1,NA,CASSLGQGIAFF,TGTGCCAGCAGCTTAGGTCAGGGTATAGCTTTCTTT
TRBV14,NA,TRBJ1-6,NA,CASSHPRGNSPLHF,TGTGCCAGCAGCCACCCCCGGGGTAATTCACCCCTCCACTTT
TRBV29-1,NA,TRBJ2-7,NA,CSVETTGAYEQYF,TGCAGCGTTGAAACGACTGGCGCTTACGAGCAGTACTTC
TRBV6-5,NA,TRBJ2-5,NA,CASTPGHQETQYF,TGTGCCAGCACACCGGGACATCAAGAGACCCAGTACTTC
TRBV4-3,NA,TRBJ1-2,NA,CASSQRGNYGYTF,TGCGCCAGCAGCCAACGGGGAAACTATGGCTACACCTTC
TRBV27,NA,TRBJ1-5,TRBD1,CASSPRQGWQPQHF,TGTGCCAGCAGCCCCAGACAGGGTTGGCAGCCCCAGCATTTT
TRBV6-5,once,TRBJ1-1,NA,CASSQASNTEAFF,TGTGCCAGCAGTCAGGCGTCGAACACTGAAGCTTTCTTT
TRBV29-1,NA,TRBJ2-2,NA,CSVGVGSNTGELFF,TGCAGCGTTGGGGTGGGCTCGAACACCGGGGAGCTGTTTTTT
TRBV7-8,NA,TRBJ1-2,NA,CASSLAPSNYGYTF,TGTGCCAGCAGCTTAGCGCCCTCTAACTATGGCTACACCTTC
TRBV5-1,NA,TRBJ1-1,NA,CASGGGNSGTEAFF,TGCGCCAGCGGAGGGGGGAACTCGGGCACTGAAGCTTTCTTT
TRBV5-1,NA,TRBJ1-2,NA,CASSLGHETHGYTF,TGCGCCAGCAGCTTGGGACACGAAACTCATGGCTACACCTTC
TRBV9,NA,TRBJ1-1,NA,CASSVAPQGEAFF,TGTGCCAGCAGCGTAGCCCCGCAGGGTGAAGCTTTCTTT
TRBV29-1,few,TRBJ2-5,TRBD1,CSVAGDRSHQETQYF,TGCAGCGTTGCGGGGGACAGGAGCCACCAAGAGACCCAGTACTTC
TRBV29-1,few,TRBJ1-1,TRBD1,CSPLQGPNTEAFF,TGCAGCCCGCTACAGGGGCCGAACACTGAAGCTTTCTTT
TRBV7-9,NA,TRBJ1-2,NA,CASSSSGQSLYGYTF,TGTGCCAGCAGCTCCTCCGGACAGAGCCTCTATGGCTACACCTTC
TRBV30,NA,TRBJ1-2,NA,CAWSEGHRINYGYTF,TGTGCCTGGAGCGAGGGACATCGGATTAACTATGGCTACACCTTC
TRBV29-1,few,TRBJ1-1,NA,CSVEKRGTEAFF,TGCAGCGTTGAAAAACGGGGGACTGAAGCTTTCTTT
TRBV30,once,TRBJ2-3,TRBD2,CAWSVSGAKATQYF,TGTGCCTGGAGTGTTAGCGGGGCCAAAGCTACGCAGTATTTT
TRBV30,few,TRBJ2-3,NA,CAWSVQRSDTQYF,TGTGCCTGGAGTGTCCAGCGATCAGATACGCAGTATTTT
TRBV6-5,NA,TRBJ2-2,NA,CASSFRAYTGELLF,TGTGCCAGCAGTTTCCGGGCCTACACCGGGGAGCTGCTTTTT
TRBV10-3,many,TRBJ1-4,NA,CAISGQKGTNEKLFF,TGTGCCATCAGTGGACAAAAAGGGACTAATGAAAAACTGTTTTTT
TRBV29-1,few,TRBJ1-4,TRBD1,CSVVATGGEKLFF,TGCAGCGTTGTAGCGACAGGGGGGGAAAAACTGTTTTTT
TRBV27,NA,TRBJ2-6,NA,CASSASGRYSGANVLTF,TGTGCCAGCAGTGCCTCGGGACGGTACTCTGGGGCCAACGTCCTGACTTTC
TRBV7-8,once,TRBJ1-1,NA,CASSLGGSLNTEAFF,TGTGCCAGCAGCTTAGGAGGATCGTTGAACACTGAAGCTTTCTTT
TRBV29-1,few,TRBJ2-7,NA,CSVAPPGMGEQYF,TGCAGCGTTGCCCCTCCAGGTATGGGCGAGCAGTACTTC
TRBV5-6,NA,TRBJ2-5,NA,CASSQERRETQYF,TGTGCCAGCAGCCAGGAAAGGAGGGAGACCCAGTACTTC
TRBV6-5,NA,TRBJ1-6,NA,CASSGQHPHF,TGTGCCAGCAGCGGCCAGCATCCCCACTTT
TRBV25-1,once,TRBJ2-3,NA,CASSELARLPDTQYF,TGTGCCAGCAGTGAACTAGCGCGGTTACCAGATACGCAGTATTTT
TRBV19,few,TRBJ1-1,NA,CASSPLRGAGLNTEAFF,TGTGCCAGTAGCCCTCTCAGAGGCGCTGGGTTGAACACTGAAGCTTTCTTT
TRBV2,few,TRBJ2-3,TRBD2,CASSLLAAGTDTQYF,TGTGCCAGCAGCCTACTAGCGGCCGGCACAGATACGCAGTATTTT
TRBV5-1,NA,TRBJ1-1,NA,CASSLEQGGREAFF,TGCGCCAGCAGCTTGGAGCAAGGAGGACGTGAAGCTTTCTTT
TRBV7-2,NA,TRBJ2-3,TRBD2,CASSLTSGRLDTQYF,TGTGCCAGCAGCCTGACTAGCGGGAGACTTGATACGCAGTATTTT
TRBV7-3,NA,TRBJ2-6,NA,CASSLTSGANVLTF,TGTGCCAGCAGCTTAACGTCTGGGGCCAACGTCCTGACTTTC
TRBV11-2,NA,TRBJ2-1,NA,CASSSREYDEQFF,TGTGCCAGCAGCTCCCGGGAGTACGATGAGCAGTTCTTC
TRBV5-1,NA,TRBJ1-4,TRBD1,CASSFLGGSAEKLFF,TGCGCCAGCAGCTTTCTAGGGGGCAGCGCTGAAAAACTGTTTTTT
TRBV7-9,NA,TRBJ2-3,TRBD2,CASSLIAGDTDTQYF,TGTGCCAGCAGCTTGATAGCGGGGGACACAGATACGCAGTATTTT
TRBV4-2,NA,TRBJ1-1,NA,CASSQEIGGGTEAFF,TGTGCCAGCAGCCAAGAGATCGGGGGAGGCACTGAAGCTTTCTTT
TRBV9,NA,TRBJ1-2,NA,CASSVDGRDGYTF,TGTGCCAGCAGCGTAGATGGCAGGGATGGCTACACCTTC
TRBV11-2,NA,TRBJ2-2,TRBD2,CASSLVLLSGGNTGELFF,TGTGCCAGCAGCTTAGTGCTCCTTAGCGGGGGGAACACCGGGGAGCTGTTTTTT
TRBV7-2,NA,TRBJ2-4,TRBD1,CASRQTGTKNIQYF,TGTGCCAGCAGACAGACAGGGACCAAAAACATTCAGTACTTC
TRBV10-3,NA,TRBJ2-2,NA,CAIGKTGIGAGELFF,TGTGCCATCGGAAAAACAGGGATAGGCGCCGGGGAGCTGTTTTTT
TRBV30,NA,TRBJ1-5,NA,CASGQTGNQPQHF,TGTGCCTCGGGACAAACGGGAAATCAGCCCCAGCATTTT